One and the same sample provided the 18 T cell receptor beta chains below, sequenced in a study of blood T cell repertoires in COVID-19. TCRdb's copy holds only in-frame clones and misses some; the assay was immunoSEQ multiplex PCR. The sample consists of about 340,000 clones, 75% to 90% of them appearing once. Source material: peripheral blood. These receptors all stem from a woman aged 55-69 years with COVID-19, enrolled during active disease.

The chain uses TRBV27 and TRBJ1-2; weak D call: TRBD1 (6 bases). In germline, CDR1 is MNHEY, CDR2 SMNVEV (reference sequence). V was shortened by 8 bases and J by 8 bases, with 18 bases between the two germline ends. The CDR3 covers 13 residues. CDR3 sequence reads: CASRSSGAEGYTF. In DNA, the CDR3 is TGTGCCAGCCGCTCATCAGGGGCAGAAGGCTACACCTTC.

The chain joins TRBV27 to TRBJ2-2; 10 bases line up with TRBD1. After removal of 5 bases from V and 5 bases from J, the junction contained 5 bases not matched to a gene. Germline loops: CDR1 MNHEY, CDR2 SMNVEV (reference sequence). CDR3 length: 15 residues. This CDR3 reads CASSPRTGGTGELFF. CDR3 nucleotide sequence: TGTGCCAGCAGTCCCCGGACAGGGGGAACCGGGGAGCTGTTTTTT.

The chain links TRBV11-2 to TRBJ1-1; TRBD1 matches 8 bases. Unmatched junction bases numbered 1, after V lost 3 bases and J lost 1 base. Germline CDR1 and CDR2: SGHAT and FQNNGV. The CDR3 is 14 amino acids. CDR3 loop: CASSFGQGNTEAFF. The CDR3 nucleotides read TGTGCCAGCAGCTTCGGACAGGGGAACACTGAAGCTTTCTTT.

This chain links TRBV19 with TRBJ1-6, with TRBD1 as a possible D gene (5 bases). The CDR3 covers 15 residues. V was pared by 5 bases and J by 8 bases, with 16 bases between. Germline V gene sequence: CDR1 LNHDA, CDR2 SQIVND (reference sequence). The CDR3 here is CASSLFGQGDSPLHF. The CDR3 coding sequence is TGTGCCAGTAGTTTGTTCGGACAAGGGGATTCACCCCTCCACTTT.

There are a few counts of this clone. The CDR3 here is CASSLKTGNTGELFF. CDR3 nucleotides: TGTGCCAGCAGCTTAAAGACAGGGAACACCGGGGAGCTGTTTTTT. The rearrangement joins TRBV5-6 to TRBJ2-2; D perhaps matches TRBD1 (6 bases). Germline-derived CDR1 and CDR2 are SGHDT and YYEEEE. The CDR3 covers 15 residues. Trimming took off 2 bases at V and 1 base at J, with 9 bases between the two ends. The full variable domain, its missing parts supplied by reference TRBV5-6 and TRBJ2-2, is DAGVTQSPTHLIKTRGQQVTLRCSPKSGHDTVSWYQQALGQGPQFIFQYYEEEERQRGNFPDRFSGHQFPNYSSELNVNALLLGDSALYLCASSLKTGNTGELFFGEGSRLTVL.

The chain recombines TRBV7-2 with TRBJ1-2; TRBD1 matches 9 bases. V gave up 5 bases and J gave up 8 bases; unmatched junction bases: 12. The CDR3 is 15 amino acids. Germline CDR1 is SGHTA and CDR2 is FQGNSA. CDR3 region: CASSIVTGGAGGYTF. In DNA, the CDR3 is TGTGCCAGCAGCATCGTAACAGGGGGCGCTGGGGGCTACACCTTC.

The chain links TRBV4-2 to TRBJ1-3; D gene ambiguous. Germline lookup yields CDR1 LGHNA and CDR2 YNFKEQ. Trimming took 0 bases from V and 0 from J, leaving 9 bases between them. The CDR3 extends over 16 amino acids. The CDR3 spells CASSQDENISGNTIYF. The DNA for the CDR3 is TGTGCCAGCAGCCAAGACGAAAACATCTCTGGAAACACCATATATTTT.

CDR3 residues: CAWSVRGQTTRTQYF. CDR3 sequence (DNA): TGTGCCTGGAGTGTACGGGGACAGACGACTAGGACCCAGTACTTC. The chain employs TRBV30 and TRBJ2-5, with D maybe TRBD1 (7 bases). This CDR3 is built from 15 residues. Trimming removed 0 bases from V and 7 bases from J, with 18 bases in between. CDR1 and CDR2 from the germline V gene are GTSNPN and SVGIG (reference sequence).

The CDR3 sequence: CASSPRAGTGGYGYTF. As DNA, the CDR3 is TGTGCCAGCAGCCCCAGAGCCGGGACAGGGGGCTATGGCTACACCTTC. The chain recombines TRBV11-2 with TRBJ1-2, with 11 positions matching TRBD1. The CDR3 loop spans 16 amino acids. Losses at the gene ends were 5 bases for V and 4 bases for J; bases not matched to a gene: 9. CDR1 is SGHAT, CDR2 FQNNGV, per germline.

The count of this clone is one. The chain combines TRBV5-5 with TRBJ1-1, with 7 positions matching TRBD1. The V gene end was trimmed by 10 bases and the J gene end by 5 bases; junction bases not matched to a gene: 11. The CDR3 consists of 13 residues. Per the germline V gene, CDR1 is SGHKS and CDR2 is YYEKEE (reference sequence). In nucleotides, the CDR3 is TGTGCCGACGAGGAGGGGGCAGGTACTGAAGCTTTCTTT. As protein: CADEEGAGTEAFF.

V and J are TRBV9 and TRBJ2-3, with 7 bases matching TRBD2. The CDR3 is 15 residues long. Germline CDR1 is SGDLS and CDR2 is YYNGEE. Losses at the gene ends were 3 bases for V and 0 bases for J; bases not matched to a gene: 4. CDR3 coding DNA: TGTGCCAGCAGCGGGGAGGGACGGAGCACAGATACGCAGTATTTT. Encoded protein: CASSGEGRSTDTQYF.

In regard to this clone: Different DNA sequences within this sample yield the same CDR3. The chain joins TRBV18 to TRBJ2-5; possible D gene TRBD1, 6 bases. The CDR3 spans 13 residues. Germline V CDR1 and CDR2: KGHSH, LQKENI. Trimming took 4 bases from V and 2 from J, leaving 8 bases between them. In nucleotides, the CDR3 is TGTGCCAGCTCACGGGACATTCAAGAGACCCAGTACTTC. It yields the protein CASSRDIQETQYF.

V is TRBV6-1 and J is TRBJ1-2; D possibly corresponds to TRBD1 (6 bases). Trimming took off 7 bases at V and 7 bases at J, with 22 bases between the two ends. From germline, CDR1 is MNHNS and CDR2 SASEGT. The CDR3 extends over 15 amino acids. In nucleotides, the CDR3 is TGTGCCAGCACCAACGGGGACACCCTATGGGGTGGCTACACCTTC. It yields the protein CASTNGDTLWGGYTF.

The rearrangement links TRBV30 to TRBJ1-6; 9 nucleotides agree with TRBD1. Germline assignment: CDR1 GTSNPN and CDR2 SVGIG (reference sequence). V lost 4 bases, J lost 8 bases, and 9 bases stayed unmatched. This CDR3 has 15 amino acids. CDR3 coding DNA: TGTGCCTGGAACTTCCCGGGACAGGGCTATTCACCCCTCCACTTT. Translated: CAWNFPGQGYSPLHF.

This chain links TRBV19 with TRBJ1-2; the match to TRBD1 covers 7 bases. V shed 5 bases, J shed 8 bases, and the junction held 8 bases outside the gene matches. The CDR3 length is 13 residues. The germline V gene encodes CDR1 LNHDA and CDR2 SQIVND (reference sequence). The CDR3 spells CASSFDRVRGYTF. The DNA for the CDR3 is TGTGCCAGTAGTTTCGACAGGGTAAGAGGCTACACCTTC.

A single count supports this clone. This chain uses TRBV5-1 with TRBJ1-2; 7 positions match TRBD1. This CDR3 is 16 amino acids long. Germline CDR1 SGHRS, CDR2 YFSETQ. V lost 4 bases and J lost 7; bases outside the gene matches: 16. The CDR3 DNA sequence: TGCGCCAGCAGCCCCCGACAGGCCTACCCAGGGGGTGGCTACACCTTC. Protein product: CASSPRQAYPGGGYTF.

About this clone: The junction shows a germline mismatch at one end, possibly a read error. V usage is TRBV7-9 and J usage is TRBJ2-7; TRBD2 aligns across 12 bases. Germline V lookup: CDR1 SEHNR, CDR2 FQNEAQ (reference sequence). The CDR3 contains 15 residues. The CDR3 sequence: CASSLAGGIIYEQYF. DNA for the CDR3: TGTGCCAGCAGCCTAGCGGGGGGGATAATCTACGAGCAGTACTTC.

CDR3 sequence (DNA): TGTGCCAGCAGCACAGGACAGGGGACCGGTGAAGCTTTCTTT. This gives the protein CASSTGQGTGEAFF. The J gene is TRBJ1-1, the V gene TRBV7-3, with 9 bases lining up with TRBD1. This CDR3 comprises 14 residues. V lost 5 bases, J lost 7 bases, and 8 bases stayed unmatched. Germline V gene lookup returns CDR1 SGHTA and CDR2 FQGTGA. Filled out from reference TRBV7-3 and TRBJ1-1, the complete variable domain reads GAGVSQTPSNKVTEKGKYVELRCDPISGHTALYWYRQSLGQGPEFLIYFQGTGAADDSGLPNDRFFAVRPEGSVSTLKIQRTERGDSAVYLCASSTGQGTGEAFFGQGTRLTVV.